These T cell receptor beta chains were read from a single sample in a study of T cells in narcolepsy. Sequencing was performed with immunoSEQ multiplex PCR; in TCRdb, only in-frame clones are kept and a portion is missing. The table has about 25,000 clones, approximately 85% seen once; the top ten hold 1.3%. Sequenced sample: CD45RA- memory CD4+ T cells from PBMCs. These receptors were obtained from a human donor with narcolepsy. The CDR3 runs from the conserved cysteine through the conserved F or W. D genes are given only for firm matches. Clone size is not always given. Where it is, it says once, few, many or a class for expanded clones.

j_gene | abundance | v_gene | d_gene | len | CDR3aa | CDR3nt
TRBJ2-5 | - | TRBV15 | - | 15 | CATSRDPQGQETQYF | TGTGCCACCAGCAGAGATCCACAGGGCCAAGAGACCCAGTACTTC
TRBJ1-2 | - | TRBV27 | TRBD1 | 13 | CASGFDRGQGYTF | TGTGCCAGCGGATTTGACAGGGGGCAGGGCTACACCTTC
TRBJ2-7 | - | TRBV7-9 | - | 17 | CASSLRGERYQPYEQYF | TGTGCCAGCAGCTTAAGAGGTGAGCGGTACCAGCCCTACGAGCAGTACTTC
TRBJ1-1 | - | TRBV5-1 | - | 13 | CASSSKGDTEAFF | TGCGCCAGCAGCTCGAAGGGGGACACTGAAGCTTTCTTT
TRBJ2-1 | - | TRBV5-1 | - | 11 | CASSHRNEQFF | TGCGCCAGCAGTCACAGGAATGAGCAGTTCTTC
TRBJ2-7 | - | TRBV4-1 | TRBD2 | 16 | CASSQVDGRASYEQYF | TGCGCCAGCAGCCAAGTCGACGGGAGGGCCTCCTACGAGCAGTACTTC
TRBJ1-5 | - | TRBV7-9 | TRBD1 | 15 | CASSYTTGDNQPQHF | TGTGCCAGCAGCTACACGACAGGGGACAATCAGCCCCAGCATTTT
TRBJ2-7 | - | TRBV7-6 | - | 13 | CASSLVDQREQYF | TGTGCCAGCAGCTTAGTAGACCAGCGGGAGCAGTACTTC
TRBJ1-1 | - | TRBV7-8 | - | 15 | CASSLAAGTLTEAFF | TGTGCCAGCAGCTTAGCGGCAGGGACTTTAACTGAAGCTTTCTTT
TRBJ2-7 | - | TRBV27 | - | 11 | CASSFEWEQYF | TGTGCCAGCAGTTTCGAGTGGGAGCAGTACTTC
TRBJ1-5 | - | TRBV7-2 | - | 16 | CASSLTPPGSNQPQHF | TGTGCCAGCAGCTTAACTCCGCCAGGGAGCAATCAGCCCCAGCATTTT
TRBJ2-7 | - | TRBV5-4 | - | 13 | CASSPGPLYEQYF | TGTGCCAGCAGCCCCGGTCCCTTATACGAGCAGTACTTC
TRBJ2-4 | once | TRBV11-2 | - | 18 | CASSLDLKKGVAKNIQYF | TGTGCCAGCAGCTTAGATCTTAAGAAAGGGGTAGCCAAAAACATTCAGTACTTC
TRBJ1-6 | - | TRBV29-1 | - | 13 | CSVSSAEGSPLHF | TGCAGCGTCTCCTCGGCGGAGGGTTCACCCCTCCACTTT
TRBJ2-1 | - | TRBV5-6 | TRBD2 | 18 | CASSPLTSGSSSYNEQFF | TGTGCCAGCAGCCCGTTGACTAGCGGGAGTTCCTCCTACAATGAGCAGTTCTTC
TRBJ2-7 | once | TRBV11-2 | TRBD1 | 14 | CASSLGQGFYEQYF | TGTGCCAGCAGCCTCGGACAGGGCTTCTACGAGCAGTACTTC
TRBJ1-4 | few | TRBV10-3 | - | 13 | CAIMAGGGEKLFF | TGTGCCATCATGGCAGGTGGTGGCGAAAAACTGTTTTTT
TRBJ2-2 | - | TRBV2 | - | 15 | CASSEQTLNTGELFF | TGTGCCAGCAGTGAACAGACTCTGAACACCGGGGAGCTGTTTTTT
TRBJ2-4 | - | TRBV5-1 | TRBD2 | 16 | CASSLLPAGGQNIQYF | TGCGCCAGCAGCTTGTTACCGGCGGGGGGCCAGAACATTCAGTACTTC
TRBJ1-6 | - | TRBV19 | TRBD1 | 14 | CASSFGQGGSPLHF | TGTGCCAGTAGTTTTGGACAGGGCGGCTCACCCCTCCACTTT
TRBJ1-1 | - | TRBV29-1 | - | 12 | CSVDRSNTEAFF | TGCAGCGTTGACAGATCGAACACTGAAGCTTTCTTT
TRBJ1-6 | - | TRBV28 | - | 15 | CASSFGGEPKSPLHF | TGTGCCAGCAGTTTTGGGGGGGAACCAAAGTCACCCCTCCACTTT
TRBJ2-1 | - | TRBV5-1 | TRBD2 | 13 | CASSLGLANEQFF | TGCGCCAGCAGCTTAGGACTAGCGAATGAGCAGTTCTTC
TRBJ2-6 | - | TRBV5-4 | TRBD2 | 17 | CATGTSGRRSGANVLTF | TGTGCCACCGGGACTAGCGGGAGGAGGTCTGGGGCCAACGTCCTGACTTTC
TRBJ2-3 | - | TRBV5-1 | - | 13 | CASSLGQGDTQYF | TGCGCCAGCAGCTTGGGTCAGGGGGATACGCAGTATTTT
TRBJ2-2 | - | TRBV7-3 | - | 12 | CASSPGVGELFF | TGTGCCAGCAGCCCAGGGGTCGGGGAGCTGTTTTTT
TRBJ1-2 | - | TRBV7-2 | - | 15 | CASSLGGGYGYGYTF | TGTGCCAGCAGCTTAGGTGGCGGTTATGGGTATGGCTACACCTTC
TRBJ2-1 | once | TRBV7-2 | TRBD1 | 15 | CASSRGQGSYNEQFF | TGTGCCAGCAGCCGGGGACAGGGCTCCTACAATGAGCAGTTCTTC
TRBJ1-4 | once | TRBV6-5 | TRBD1 | 15 | CASSYRTGGYEKLFF | TGTGCCAGCAGTTACCGGACAGGGGGATATGAAAAACTGTTTTTT
TRBJ1-3 | - | TRBV7-2 | - | 15 | CACSLIGSSGNTIYF | TGTGCCTGCAGCTTAATAGGGAGCTCTGGAAACACCATATATTTT
TRBJ1-2 | - | TRBV7-6 | - | 15 | CASSLAHGDTYGYTF | TGTGCCAGCAGCTTAGCGCACGGGGATACCTATGGCTACACCTTC
TRBJ1-5 | - | TRBV6-1 | TRBD1 | 14 | CASRGTGAGQPQHF | TGTGCCAGCAGGGGAACAGGGGCCGGGCAGCCCCAGCATTTT
TRBJ1-1 | - | TRBV21-1 | - | 13 | CASSKAEDTEAFF | TGTGCCAGCAGCAAAGCGGAGGACACTGAAGCTTTCTTT
TRBJ1-5 | - | TRBV19 | TRBD1 | 15 | CASTRQGGQDQPQHF | TGTGCCAGTACCCGACAGGGAGGTCAGGATCAGCCCCAGCATTTT
TRBJ2-1 | - | TRBV18 | TRBD2 | 17 | CASSPPGGLAVYNEQFF | TGTGCCAGCTCACCACCAGGAGGACTAGCGGTATACAATGAGCAGTTCTTC
TRBJ1-2 | - | TRBV7-2 | - | 15 | CASSLGYGANYGYTF | TGTGCCAGCAGCTTAGGGTACGGGGCTAACTATGGCTACACCTTC
TRBJ1-6 | - | TRBV7-2 | - | 14 | CASSLDGYNSPLHF | TGTGCCAGCAGCTTAGACGGCTATAATTCACCCCTCCACTTT
TRBJ2-7 | - | TRBV9 | - | 13 | CASSVSSVYEQYF | TGTGCCAGCAGCGTAAGTAGCGTCTACGAGCAGTACTTC
TRBJ2-6 | - | TRBV4-3 | - | 17 | CASSQDHAVAGANVLTF | TGCGCCAGCAGCCAAGATCATGCGGTGGCTGGGGCCAACGTCCTGACTTTC
TRBJ2-5 | - | TRBV19 | - | 14 | CASSIVPSSETQYF | TGTGCCAGTAGTATAGTTCCTAGCTCCGAGACCCAGTACTTC
TRBJ1-1 | - | TRBV2 | - | 14 | CASSEALGGTEAFF | TGTGCCAGCAGTGAAGCGCTCGGGGGGACTGAAGCTTTCTTT
TRBJ2-3 | few | TRBV6-1 | TRBD2 | 14 | CASCLAGVRDTQYF | TGTGCCAGCTGCTTAGCGGGAGTCAGGGATACGCAGTATTTT
TRBJ1-4 | - | TRBV19 | TRBD1 | 15 | CASSARQGTNEKLFF | TGTGCCAGTAGTGCCCGACAGGGTACTAATGAAAAACTGTTTTTT
TRBJ2-7 | - | TRBV30 | TRBD2 | 14 | CAWSPGLELGEQYF | TGTGCCTGGAGCCCGGGACTAGAACTGGGAGAGCAGTACTTC